This T cell receptor beta chain originates from a study of T cell clonotyping in hematopoietic cell transplantation (dated by TCRdb to 2020 to 2023). Study-level background: In the study, around 130 blood samples were gathered from 30 to 40 consecutive transplant recipients and their related donors. Recruitment of patients was conducted between September 2015 and early 2017, and follow-up was continued until late 2020 or death. Paper-wide results and their limitations: Inverse Simpson Index values from donors and from recipients before transplant predicted broader TCR repertoire diversity after transplant. After transplant, TCR diversity in recipients dropped, and pathologically expanded clonotypes increased progressively from day 30 to day 180. Sample size was limited, and cells were not sorted, so CD4 and CD8 repertoire contributions could not be separated. Recipient repertoires showed only a small fraction of overlap with donor repertoires, and over 95% appeared de novo at the given depth.

The meaning of the sample's time point label: 180 days after allo-HCT. Recipient blood was collected about 28 days before transplant and at days 30, 100 and 180 after transplant. Using Nuclei Lysis Solution, genomic DNA was extracted from unfractionated peripheral blood mononuclear cells that were either fresh or cryopreserved. In the case of this clone: Its antigen target is currently unknown. Nothing much larger sits one base from this clone, and base qualities are not available.

The immunoSEQ assay, a bias-controlled multiplex PCR with V- and J-specific primers, was used to amplify TCR beta CDR3 regions from genomic DNA. A second PCR step added a proprietary barcode and Illumina adapter sequences to the CDR3 amplicons. An Illumina MiSeq instrument was used for sequencing of the CDR3 libraries. For the original study's pipeline: immunoSEQ Analyzer 3.0 was used for export and quality control, with R Bioconductor and Immunarch used for downstream analyses. Only productive rearrangements within the normalized downsampled data set were used in the calculation of repertoire metrics. In the normalized cohort, clonotypes with more than 5 templates were defined as pathologically expanded. Repertoire diversity was measured with the Inverse Simpson Index. The non-normalized data set was used for CMV-specificity analyses so that all clonotypes could be captured. TCRdb retrieved this table from immuneACCESS and kept in-frame rearrangements only. Not all clones are present; in checked studies, unresolved V genes account for under half, and no reason is known for the remainder. Clone size and V and J calls were adopted from that table, with D and trimming inferred from the DNA. The sample table shows 4,500 to 5,000 clones, and 94% are seen once. The leading ten clones occupy roughly 6.7% of the sample.

The CDR3 covers 13 residues, taking in both the cysteine and the phenylalanine. Only CDR3 DNA remains: 39 bases, in frame from the first base. The V end loses 2 bases and the J end loses 1 base, and a stretch of 5 bases separates them. The germline V gene sets CDR1 to SGHNT and CDR2 to YENEEA. The TCR was taken from a male patient aged 60 to 75 who had an allogeneic stem cell transplant from a related donor, so the T cells may come from the graft donor. Some clones in this sample may be carry-over from other donors' samples. The chain links TRBV11-3 with TRBJ1-1, with the D gene not confidently named. This material consisted of PBMCs, taken 180 days after allogeneic stem cell transplant. The CDR3 reads as follows: CASSLYRNTEAFF. The nucleotides read TGTGCCAGCAGCTTATACAGGAACACTGAAGCTTTCTTT.